This T cell receptor beta chain derives from a study of cytomegalovirus exposure and HLA in healthy donors. Study-level findings and limits: According to an earlier analysis, most TCR beta V segments yielded productive rearrangements about 87% or about 30% of the time. A cluster of highly shared sequence variants was likely a sequencing artifact.

PCR amplification relied on 60 Vbeta primers (plus 13 Jbeta primers). Assay: immunoSEQ multiplex PCR; the TCRdb copy retains only in-frame clones and omits some. The repertoire holds under 150,000 clones, with roughly 9% as singletons. This clone was detected only a few times. What it binds is unknown. One end of the junction varies from germline; a read error may be responsible. This receptor was obtained from a man younger than 40 in good health and CMV-seronegative. The sample taken for sequencing was PBMCs.

CDR3 region: CASSQDPKAEEAQYF. DNA of the CDR3: TGCGCCAGCAGCCAAGATCCGAAGGCAGAAGAGGCCCAGTACTTC. This chain connects TRBV4-1 to TRBJ2-5, with unresolved D. The CDR3 is made up of 15 amino acids. The germline V gene encodes CDR1 MGHRA and CDR2 YSYEKL.